This TCR beta chain was captured by sequencing in a study of CD8 T cells in Susac syndrome. Per the germline V gene, CDR1 is DFQATT and CDR2 is SNEGSKA (reference sequence). V lost 5 bases, J lost 0 bases, and 3 bases stayed unmatched. The CDR3 sequence is 13 residues long. Reverse transcription of roughly 0.5 to 1 ug RNA used random hexamers. TCRdb processed the immunoSEQ multiplex PCR reads anew with MiXCR; each CDR3 protein has one entry. The table records roughly 170,000 distinct CDR3 sequences, 80% to 95% of them present only once. The receptor was derived from a human donor with multiple sclerosis. Sequencing was performed on CD4+ T cells from PBMCs. The chain uses TRBV20-1 and TRBJ2-7; 8 nucleotides match TRBD1. As DNA, the CDR3 is TGCAGTGCTTGGCAGGGGGCCTCCTACGAGCAGTACTTC. It is translated as CSAWQGASYEQYF.